Listed here are 3 T cell receptor beta chains from one sample, sequenced in a study of blood T cell repertoires in COVID-19. TCRdb's table, derived via immunoSEQ multiplex PCR, lists solely in-frame clones and lacks some. The sample lists about 320,000 clones, approximately 88% occurring once. Material: PBMCs or T cells enriched from blood (not recorded which). The receptors were sampled from a man younger than 40 who had recovered from COVID-19.

This clone was counted between two and nine times. V gene TRBV11-3 combines with J gene TRBJ1-1, with TRBD1 as a possible D gene (5 bases). CDR1 is SGHNT and CDR2 is YENEEA in the germline V gene. With 2 bases removed from V and 5 bases from J, the gap between germline ends came to 9 bases. CDR3 length: 13 amino acids. The CDR3, as DNA: TGTGCCAGCAGCTTAAACAGGTTAACTGAAGCTTTCTTT. This gives the protein CASSLNRLTEAFF.

V is TRBV3-1 (or the pseudogene TRBV3-2) and J is TRBJ2-2; TRBD1 matches at 9 bases. Germline V lookup: CDR1 LGHDT, CDR2 YNNKEL (reference sequence). J lost 4 bases, V lost 2 bases, and 5 bases had no gene match. The CDR3 is 16 residues long. The CDR3 DNA follows: TGTGCCAGCAGCCAATGGACAGGGGACATCACCGGGGAGCTGTTTTTT. Protein sequence: CASSQWTGDITGELFF.

This clone was seen a handful of times. This chain links TRBV21-1 with TRBJ1-6; the D call TRBD1 from the table was never checked on the DNA. TRBV21-1 is noted as a pseudogene. The CDR3 extends over 18 amino acids. CDR3 region: CASSKEGPGTGDTGPLHF. CDR3 DNA: TGTGCCAGCAGCAAAGAGGGTCCCGGGACAGGGGACACGGGACCCCTCCACTTT.